This is a list of T cell receptor beta chains from one sample in a study of identifying expanded T cells in peripheral blood. Method: immunoSEQ multiplex PCR; TCRdb's copy keeps in-frame clones and lacks some. The sample consists of about 78,000 clones, roughly 81% of them appearing once. The sample taken for sequencing was blood. Source of these receptors: a person between 18 and 75 years old in good health. Both conserved end residues are part of each CDR3. D genes are given only for firm matches. The size field is filled for only some rows; it gives once, few, many or a size class.

j_call d_call v_call clone_size cdr3_length cdr3_aa cdr3_nt
TRBJ1-2 . TRBV6-5 . 13 CASSRAGGYGYTF TGTGCCAGCAGCAGGGCCGGGGGCTATGGCTACACCTTC
TRBJ2-1 TRBD1 TRBV18 . 12 CASSLQGNEQFF TGTGCCAGCTCACTACAGGGGAATGAGCAGTTCTTC
TRBJ1-2 . TRBV20-1 . 11 CSASFGLRYTF TGCAGTGCTAGCTTCGGGTTACGCTACACCTTC
TRBJ1-3 TRBD1 TRBV15 . 15 CATSTHGQGADTIYF TGTGCCACCAGCACGCACGGACAGGGGGCAGACACCATATATTTT
TRBJ1-1 . TRBV6-5 once 15 CASRSGLGDKPKAFF TGTGCCAGCAGGTCGGGACTGGGGGACAAACCAAAAGCTTTCTTT
TRBJ2-5 . TRBV6-5 . 15 CASSRLFGGAETQYF TGTGCCAGCAGTCGACTATTTGGGGGCGCAGAGACCCAGTACTTC
TRBJ1-2 . TRBV6-1 . 17 CASSDSGTVLANYGYTF TGTGCCAGCAGTGATTCGGGGACTGTACTTGCTAACTATGGCTACACCTTC
TRBJ1-2 . TRBV28 . 17 CASSFVGRSTSFYGYTF TGTGCCAGCAGTTTCGTCGGCAGAAGTACCTCCTTCTATGGCTACACCTTC
TRBJ1-5 . TRBV6-5 . 15 CASSQTGNSNQPQHF TGTGCCAGCAGTCAGACTGGAAATAGCAATCAGCCCCAGCATTTT
TRBJ1-5 . TRBV5-1 many 13 CASSPSGDQPQHF TGCGCCAGCAGCCCGTCGGGTGATCAGCCCCAGCATTTT
TRBJ1-3 . TRBV5-4 . 15 CASSRSGSAGNTIYF TGTGCCAGCAGCCGAAGTGGGTCTGCTGGAAACACCATATATTTT
TRBJ2-7 TRBD2 TRBV10-3 . 17 CAISEGSGLAGGIEQYF TGTGCCATCAGTGAGGGATCGGGACTAGCGGGAGGGATCGAGCAGTACTTC
TRBJ2-2 TRBD2 TRBV19 few 13 CASSGGPAGELFF TGTGCCAGCTCGGGAGGGCCTGCCGGGGAGCTGTTTTTT
TRBJ1-2 . TRBV6-5 . 14 CASSKLGQQYGYTF TGTGCCAGCAGTAAACTCGGACAGCAATATGGCTACACCTTC
TRBJ2-7 TRBD1 TRBV5-3 . 16 CARSSGTGEFPYEQYF TGTGCCAGAAGCTCCGGGACAGGGGAGTTCCCCTACGAGCAGTACTTC
TRBJ2-3 . TRBV7-2 . 14 CASSQGLRADTQYF TGTGCCAGCAGCCAAGGCTTGCGGGCAGATACGCAGTATTTT
TRBJ2-7 . TRBV28 medium-sized 14 CASGGTTLPYEQYF TGTGCCAGCGGGGGGACCACTCTGCCCTACGAGCAGTACTTC
TRBJ1-5 . TRBV5-6 . 13 CASSLGSNQPQHF TGTGCCAGCAGCTTGGGCAGCAATCAGCCCCAGCATTTT
TRBJ2-7 . TRBV27 once 17 CASQLKGFQTGMYEQYF TGTGCCAGCCAATTGAAGGGATTCCAGACAGGAATGTACGAGCAGTACTTC
TRBJ2-3 . TRBV4-3 . 17 CASSQEVSSLVTDTQYF TGCGCCAGCAGCCAAGAGGTCTCTAGCCTTGTCACAGATACGCAGTATTTT
TRBJ2-1 TRBD1 TRBV10-3 . 13 CAISEDPGQGTFF TGTGCCATCAGTGAGGATCCGGGACAGGGTACGTTCTTC
TRBJ2-2 . TRBV11-2 . 17 CASSLAFGGSNTGELFF TGTGCCAGCAGCTTAGCTTTCGGAGGTTCCAACACCGGGGAGCTGTTTTTT
TRBJ2-1 . TRBV7-9 few 13 CASSIIARGEQFF TGTGCCAGCAGCATAATCGCTCGGGGTGAGCAGTTCTTC
TRBJ1-4 . TRBV27 . 14 CASSLRRESEKLFF TGTGCCAGCAGTTTACGCAGGGAGAGTGAAAAACTGTTTTTT
TRBJ2-7 TRBD2 TRBV27 . 21 CASSHGTELTSGVPPNYEQYF TGTGCCAGCAGCCACGGGACAGAATTGACTAGCGGGGTGCCTCCTAATTACGAGCAGTACTTC
TRBJ2-5 TRBD2 TRBV19 . 15 CASSIVGGSWETQYF TGTGCCAGTAGTATCGTCGGCGGGAGCTGGGAGACCCAGTACTTC
TRBJ2-5 . TRBV28 . 13 CASSFRAQETQYF TGTGCCAGCAGTTTTAGGGCTCAAGAGACCCAGTACTTC
TRBJ2-1 . TRBV5-1 . 14 CASSLAATDNEQFF TGCGCCAGCAGCTTGGCCGCGACAGACAATGAGCAGTTCTTC
TRBJ2-2 . TRBV11-3 . 13 CASSSGQTGELFF TGTGCCAGCAGCTCCGGACAGACCGGGGAGCTGTTTTTT
TRBJ1-6 TRBD1 TRBV9 . 15 CASSVAGQGNSPLHF TGTGCCAGCAGCGTGGCGGGACAGGGAAATTCACCCCTCCACTTT
TRBJ2-1 . TRBV6-5 . 15 CASSYGREAYNEQFF TGTGCCAGCAGTTATGGCAGGGAAGCCTACAATGAGCAGTTCTTC
TRBJ1-4 TRBD1 TRBV9 . 15 CASSPSTGSNEKLFF TGTGCCAGCAGCCCTTCGACAGGGAGTAATGAAAAACTGTTTTTT
TRBJ1-2 . TRBV2 . 15 CASSEAGGFAYGYTF TGTGCCAGCAGTGAAGCAGGAGGCTTCGCCTATGGCTACACCTTC
TRBJ2-3 TRBD2 TRBV27 . 14 CASMPSGRTDTQYF TGTGCCAGCATGCCTAGCGGGAGGACAGATACGCAGTATTTT